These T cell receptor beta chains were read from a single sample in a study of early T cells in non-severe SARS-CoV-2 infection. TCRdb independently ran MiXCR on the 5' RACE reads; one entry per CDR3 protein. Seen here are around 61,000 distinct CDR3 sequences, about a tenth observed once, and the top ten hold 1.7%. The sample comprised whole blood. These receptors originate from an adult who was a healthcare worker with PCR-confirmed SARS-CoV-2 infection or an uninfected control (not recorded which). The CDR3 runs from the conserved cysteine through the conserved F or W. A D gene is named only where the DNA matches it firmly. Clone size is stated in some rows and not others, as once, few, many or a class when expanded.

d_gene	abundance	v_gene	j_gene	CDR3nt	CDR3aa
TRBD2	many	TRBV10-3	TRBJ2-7	TGTGCCATCAGTGAGATCCAACTAGCGACGTCCTACGAGCAGTACTTC	CAISEIQLATSYEQYF
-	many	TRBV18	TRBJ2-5	TGTGCCAGCATCCGGCTCCTCGACCAAGAGACCCAGTACTTC	CASIRLLDQETQYF
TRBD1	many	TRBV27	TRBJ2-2	TGTGCCAGCAGTTACCCCGAGGGGGCGGCCGGGGAGCTGTTTTTT	CASSYPEGAAGELFF
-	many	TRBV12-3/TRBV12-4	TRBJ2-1	TGTGCCAGCAGTTCGTCGTCCCGACACCCGAGGGGCTCCTACAATGAGCAGTTCTTC	CASSSSSRHPRGSYNEQFF
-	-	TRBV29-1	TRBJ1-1	TGCAGCGTTCAAGGACGGAATATGAACACTGAAGCTTTCTTT	CSVQGRNMNTEAFF
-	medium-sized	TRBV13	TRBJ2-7	TGTGCCAGCAGCTACCGGGACTACGAGCAGTACTTC	CASSYRDYEQYF
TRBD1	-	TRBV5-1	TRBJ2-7	TGCGCCAGCAGCTCACGACGACGCGGGACAGGGTACCACGAGCAGTACTTC	CASSSRRRGTGYHEQYF
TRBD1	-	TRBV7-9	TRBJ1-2	TGTGCCAGCAGCTTCTACAGGGGTAATGGCTATGGCTACACCTTC	CASSFYRGNGYGYTF
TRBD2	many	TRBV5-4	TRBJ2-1	TGTGCCAGCAGCCCGGGGACTAGCGGGAACTCCTACAATGAGCAGTTCTTC	CASSPGTSGNSYNEQFF
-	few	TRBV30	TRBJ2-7	TGTGCCTTATACCGGGACCGATCCTACGAGCAGTACTTC	CALYRDRSYEQYF
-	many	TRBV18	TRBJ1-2	TGTGCCAGCTCACCACCGGAGCAGGGGCTCTATGGCTACACCTTC	CASSPPEQGLYGYTF
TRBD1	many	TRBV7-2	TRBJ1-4	TGTGCCAGCAGCATAATCGCAGGACAGGGGCGCACGGAAAAACTGTTTTTT	CASSIIAGQGRTEKLFF
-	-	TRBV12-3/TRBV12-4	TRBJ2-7	TGTGCCAGCAGTTTCAGATCCCTCGGGACCTTTACCGAGCAGTACTTC	CASSFRSLGTFTEQYF
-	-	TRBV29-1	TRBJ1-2	TGCAGCGTGGGGGGCGGCCTCTATGGCTACACCTTC	CSVGGGLYGYTF
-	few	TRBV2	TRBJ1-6	TGTGCCAGCAGGCAGGGCCCTAACTCACCCCTCCACTTT	CASRQGPNSPLHF
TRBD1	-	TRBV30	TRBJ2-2	TGTGCCTGTTCCGCGACAGGGGCGAACACCGGGGAGCTGTTTTTT	CACSATGANTGELFF
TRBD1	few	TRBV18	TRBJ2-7	TGTGCCAGCTCACCCAGACAGGGGGTTTCCTCCGAGCAGTACTTC	CASSPRQGVSSEQYF
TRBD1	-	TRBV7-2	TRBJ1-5	TGTGCCAGCAGCTTCGACAGGGATGATCAGCCCCAGCATTTT	CASSFDRDDQPQHF
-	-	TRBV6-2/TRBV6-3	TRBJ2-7	TGTGCCAGCAGTTACGTGGGGGGCGCCTACGAGCAGTACTTC	CASSYVGGAYEQYF
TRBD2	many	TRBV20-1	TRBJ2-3	TGCAGTGCCCCATCTAGGCGGGGGGGCCTGGGCACAGATACGCAGTATTTT	CSAPSRRGGLGTDTQYF
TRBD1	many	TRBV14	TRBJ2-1	TGTGCCAGCAGCCCGCTAACAGGGGGTTCCTACAATGAGCAGTTCTTC	CASSPLTGGSYNEQFF
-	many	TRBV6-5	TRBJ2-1	TGTGCCAGCAGTTTCCTGGGTGAGCAGTTCTTC	CASSFLGEQFF
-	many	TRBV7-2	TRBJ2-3	TGTGCCAGCAGCCCAATGAGGGGCACAGATACGCAGTATTTT	CASSPMRGTDTQYF
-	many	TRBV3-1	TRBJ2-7	TGTGCCAGCAGCCAAGAATTCGTTTTGGGTGGAACCTACGAGCAGTACTTC	CASSQEFVLGGTYEQYF
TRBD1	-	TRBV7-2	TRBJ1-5	TGTGCCAGCAGCTTAGAACCAGGGGGCTTTCAGCCCCAGCATTTT	CASSLEPGGFQPQHF
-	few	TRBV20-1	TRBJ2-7	TGCAGTGCTTCTAGGGTAGGAGAGCAGTACTTC	CSASRVGEQYF
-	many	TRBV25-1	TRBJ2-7	TGTGCCAGCAGTGACGACTGGGTCTACGAGCAGTACTTC	CASSDDWVYEQYF
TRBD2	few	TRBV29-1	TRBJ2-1	TGCAGCGTTGAGCCCGGGACTAGCCAAACTTACAATGAGCAGTTCTTC	CSVEPGTSQTYNEQFF
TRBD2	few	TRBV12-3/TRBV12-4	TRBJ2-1	TGTGCCAGCAGTCTCGGCAGTAGCGGGGTCAATGAGCAGTTCTTC	CASSLGSSGVNEQFF
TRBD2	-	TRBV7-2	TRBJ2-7	TGTGCCAGCAGCTCCCGGGGGACTAGCGGTTCCTACGAGCAGTACTTC	CASSSRGTSGSYEQYF
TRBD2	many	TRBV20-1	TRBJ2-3	TGCAGTGCGGTACCTAGCGGGGGGTTGGATACGCAGTATTTT	CSAVPSGGLDTQYF
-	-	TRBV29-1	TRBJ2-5	TGCAGCGTTGAACCGTACGGCCAAGAGACCCAGTACTTC	CSVEPYGQETQYF
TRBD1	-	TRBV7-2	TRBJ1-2	TGTGCCAGCAGCTTAACCGGGACAGAGAGCTATGGCTACACCTTC	CASSLTGTESYGYTF
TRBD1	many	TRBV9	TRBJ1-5	TGTGCCAGCAGCAGCACAGGGGACCCCAATCAGCCCCAGCATTTT	CASSSTGDPNQPQHF
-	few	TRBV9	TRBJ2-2	TGTGCCAGCAGCCCCTGGGGCACCGGGGAGCTGTTTTTT	CASSPWGTGELFF
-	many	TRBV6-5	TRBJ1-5	TGTGCCAGCAGTTTCTCCGGCCAGGCGCATAGCAATCAGCCCCAGCATTTT	CASSFSGQAHSNQPQHF
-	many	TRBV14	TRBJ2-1	TGTGCCAGCAGCCAAGTTCGTAGAGGCAATGAGCAGTTCTTC	CASSQVRRGNEQFF
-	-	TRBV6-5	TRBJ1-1	TGTGCCAGCAGTACCGACAGACAGAACACTGAAGCTTTCTTT	CASSTDRQNTEAFF
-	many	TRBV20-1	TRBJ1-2	TGCAGTGCTAGTACCGGGAATTATGGCTACACCTTC	CSASTGNYGYTF
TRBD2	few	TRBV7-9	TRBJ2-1	TGTGCCAGCAAGTCGGCGGGGGTACCTAATGAGCAGTTCTTC	CASKSAGVPNEQFF
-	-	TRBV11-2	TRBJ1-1	TGTGCCAGCAGCCTCCCTACAGGAACTGAAGCTTTCTTT	CASSLPTGTEAFF
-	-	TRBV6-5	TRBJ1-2	TGTGCCAGCAGTCGCCTGGGGGGGTGGAAAGGCTACACCTTC	CASSRLGGWKGYTF
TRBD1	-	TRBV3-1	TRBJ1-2	TGTGCCAGCAGCCAAGATACGGGACAGAGTAACTATGGCTACACCTTC	CASSQDTGQSNYGYTF
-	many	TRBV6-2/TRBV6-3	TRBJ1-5	TGTGCCAGCAAATTCTCGGGGACCAATCAGCCCCAGCATTTT	CASKFSGTNQPQHF
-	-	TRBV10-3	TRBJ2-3	TGTGCCTCCCGCGGGTTCACAGATACGCAGTATTTT	CASRGFTDTQYF
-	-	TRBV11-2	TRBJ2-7	TGTGCCAGCGTAGCAGGGGGGGAGCAGTACTTC	CASVAGGEQYF
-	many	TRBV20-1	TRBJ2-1	TGCAGTGCTAGGGACCGGACATTTAGCTCCTACAATGAGCAGTTCTTC	CSARDRTFSSYNEQFF
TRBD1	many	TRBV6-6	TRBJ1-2	TGTGCCAGCATACAGGACAGGGCTAACTATGGCTACACCTTC	CASIQDRANYGYTF
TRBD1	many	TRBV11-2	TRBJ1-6	TGTGCCAGCAGCTCTGGGACAGGGGGTACCTATAATTCACCCCTCCACTTT	CASSSGTGGTYNSPLHF
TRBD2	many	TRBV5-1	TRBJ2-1	TGCGCCAGCAGCTTGGCCGGGACTAGCGGGGGCCCCGGGTACAATGAGCAGTTCTTC	CASSLAGTSGGPGYNEQFF
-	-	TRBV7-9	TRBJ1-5	TGTGCCAGCAGCCCGGACCCTCGGGCGGGGAATAGCAATCAGCCCCAGCATTTT	CASSPDPRAGNSNQPQHF
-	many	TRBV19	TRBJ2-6	TGTGCCGGGGGTCGAGGAGGGGCCAACGTCCTGACTTTC	CAGGRGGANVLTF
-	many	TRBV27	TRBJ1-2	TGTGCCAGCAGACGGAAATCTAACTATGGCTACACCTTC	CASRRKSNYGYTF